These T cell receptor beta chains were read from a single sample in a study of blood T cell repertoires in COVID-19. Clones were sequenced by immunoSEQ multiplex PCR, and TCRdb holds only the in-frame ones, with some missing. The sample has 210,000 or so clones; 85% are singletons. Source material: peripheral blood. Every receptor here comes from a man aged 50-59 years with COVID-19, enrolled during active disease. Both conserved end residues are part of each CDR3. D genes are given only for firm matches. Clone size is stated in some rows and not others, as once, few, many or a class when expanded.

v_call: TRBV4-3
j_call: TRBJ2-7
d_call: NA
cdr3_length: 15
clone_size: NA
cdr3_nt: TGCGCCAGCAGCCAACTCCGGGACACCACCTACGAGCAGTACTTC
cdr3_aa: CASSQLRDTTYEQYF

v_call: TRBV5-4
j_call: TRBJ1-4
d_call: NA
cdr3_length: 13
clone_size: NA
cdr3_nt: TGTGCCAGCAGCTCGACGGGAGGTGAAAAACTGTTTTTT
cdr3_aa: CASSSTGGEKLFF

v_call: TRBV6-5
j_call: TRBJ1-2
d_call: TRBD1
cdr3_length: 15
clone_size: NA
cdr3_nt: TGTGCCAGCAGTTCAACCCGACAGGGGAACTATGGCTACACCTTC
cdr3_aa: CASSSTRQGNYGYTF

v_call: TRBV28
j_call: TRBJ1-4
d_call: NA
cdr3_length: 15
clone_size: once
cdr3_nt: TGTGCCAGCAGGTCACAGGGAATTAACCTAGAAAAACTGTTTTTT
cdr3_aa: CASRSQGINLEKLFF

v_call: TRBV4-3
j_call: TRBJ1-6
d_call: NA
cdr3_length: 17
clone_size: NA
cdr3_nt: TGCGCCAGCAGCCAAGATTGGGGTGGACAGTATAATTCACCCCTCCACTTT
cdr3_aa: CASSQDWGGQYNSPLHF

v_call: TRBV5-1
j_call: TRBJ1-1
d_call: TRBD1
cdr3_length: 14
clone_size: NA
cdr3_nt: TGCGCCAGCAGCCTCCGGGACAGGGTCACTGAAGCTTTCTTT
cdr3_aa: CASSLRDRVTEAFF

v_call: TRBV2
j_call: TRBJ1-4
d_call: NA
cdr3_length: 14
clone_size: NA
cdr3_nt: TGTGCCAGCAGTAGACAGACGACTAATGAAAAACTGTTTTTT
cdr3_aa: CASSRQTTNEKLFF

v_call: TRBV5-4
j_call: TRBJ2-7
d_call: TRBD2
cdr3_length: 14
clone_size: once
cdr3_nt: TGTGCCAGCAGCTTAGCGGGGGGGCCCTACGAGCAGTACTTC
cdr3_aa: CASSLAGGPYEQYF

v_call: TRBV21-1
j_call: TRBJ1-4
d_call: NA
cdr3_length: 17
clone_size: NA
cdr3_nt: TGTGCCAGCAGCACATCCTCCTTGGGACAGGGCGGGGAAAAACTGTTTTTT
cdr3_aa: CASSTSSLGQGGEKLFF

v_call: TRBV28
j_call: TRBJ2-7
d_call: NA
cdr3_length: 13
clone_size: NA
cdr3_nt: TGTGCCAGCAGATCGGGGTCATCCTACGAGCAGTACTTC
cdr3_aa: CASRSGSSYEQYF

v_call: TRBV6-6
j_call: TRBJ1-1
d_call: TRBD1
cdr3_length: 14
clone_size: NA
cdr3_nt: TGTGCCAGCAGTTACCAGGGGGCTTGGACTGAAGCTTTCTTT
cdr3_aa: CASSYQGAWTEAFF

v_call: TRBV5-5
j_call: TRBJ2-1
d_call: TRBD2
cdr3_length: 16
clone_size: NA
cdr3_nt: TGTGCCAGCAGCCTTCTGGCGGGGGGCTCCTACAATGAGCAGTTCTTC
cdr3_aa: CASSLLAGGSYNEQFF

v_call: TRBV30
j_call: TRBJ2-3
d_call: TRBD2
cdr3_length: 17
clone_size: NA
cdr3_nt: TGTGCCGGGACTAGCGGCGGCGCGGGGGGCCGCACAGATACGCAGTATTTT
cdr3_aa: CAGTSGGAGGRTDTQYF

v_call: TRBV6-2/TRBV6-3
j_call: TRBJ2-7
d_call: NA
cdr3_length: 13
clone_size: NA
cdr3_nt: TGTGCCAGCAGTAAACAGGGATCCTACGAGCAGTACTTC
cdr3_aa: CASSKQGSYEQYF

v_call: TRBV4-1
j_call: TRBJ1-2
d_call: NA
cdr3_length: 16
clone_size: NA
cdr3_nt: TGCGCCAGCAGCCAAGTGGGGGGGGGCACCAACTATGGCTACACCTTC
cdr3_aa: CASSQVGGGTNYGYTF

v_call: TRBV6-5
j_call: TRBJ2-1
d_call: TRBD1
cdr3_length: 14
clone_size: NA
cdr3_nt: TGTGCCACCTCCGGGACAGGGGGCTTCAATGAGCAGTTCTTC
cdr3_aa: CATSGTGGFNEQFF

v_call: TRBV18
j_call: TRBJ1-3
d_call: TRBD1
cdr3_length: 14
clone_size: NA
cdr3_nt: TGTGCCAGCTCCGGGACAGGGGACGGAAACACCATATATTTT
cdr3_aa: CASSGTGDGNTIYF

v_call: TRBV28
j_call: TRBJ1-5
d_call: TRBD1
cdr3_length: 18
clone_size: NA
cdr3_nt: TGTGCCAGCAGTGATATTCCGGGACAGGGTGCGAAAAGGCGACCCCAGCATTTT
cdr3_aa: CASSDIPGQGAKRRPQHF

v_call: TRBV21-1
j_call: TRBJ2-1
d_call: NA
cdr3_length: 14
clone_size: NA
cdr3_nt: TGTGCCAGCAGCACCCCGGGACATTACAATGAGCAGTTCTTC
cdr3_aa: CASSTPGHYNEQFF

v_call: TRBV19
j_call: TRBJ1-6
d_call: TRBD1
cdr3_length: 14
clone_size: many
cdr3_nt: TGTGCCAGTAGTGAGAGGACAGGGAATTCACCCCTCCACTTT
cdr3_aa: CASSERTGNSPLHF